This T cell receptor (beta chain) was obtained from a study of T cells in Graves' hyperthyroidism and ophthalmopathy. This CDR3 contains 14 residues. The germline V gene encodes CDR1 MNHEY and CDR2 SVGEGT. V shed 2 bases and J shed 4 bases, with 9 bases lying between them. This clonotype has at least ten counts. Authors of the study amplified TCR beta CDR3 regions from RNA transcripts. Initially, a first-round RT-PCR of the TCR CDR3 employed the HTBI primer set. One entry per CDR3 protein results from TCRdb running MiXCR on the multiplex PCR reads. This table has some 760,000 distinct CDR3 sequences, 14% appearing once. Patients were excluded for uncontrolled infection, other autoimmune disease, pregnancy or lactation. Clinical symptoms, serum thyroxine, TRAb, thyroid ultrasound and orbital computed tomography established diagnosis.

The receptor's source is a woman under 30 with Graves' hyperthyroidism. Sequencing input: blood. V and J are TRBV6-2 or TRBV6-3 and TRBJ1-5, with a possible D match to TRBD1 (6 bases). In DNA, the CDR3 is TGTGCCAGCAGTTACGTCAGGGGAAATCAGCCCCAGCATTTT. Encoded protein: CASSYVRGNQPQHF.